This entry features one T cell receptor (beta chain) sequence. Its antigen is as yet unknown. In germline, CDR1 is MDHEN, CDR2 SYDVKM. This CDR3 has 16 amino acids. With V trimmed by 1 base and J by 4 bases, 8 bases remained unmatched. These data are taken from a study of blood T cells in healthy people across ages. Whole-study results and caveats: More naive CD4+ cells and higher diversity marked long-lived donors relative to aged donors. In the absence of known donor CMV status, changes in expanded clonotypes were possibly confounded. Significant beta diversity loss was already apparent by age approximately 40, declining roughly linearly.

It was with a sample-barcoded 5' primer and a J-beta primer mix that a second PCR of roughly 6 to 12 cycles was run. Per sample, CDR3-containing paired-end reads numbered at least 3 million. TCRdb recomputed calls from the 5' RACE reads with MiXCR, one row per CDR3 protein. The sample consists of about 1 million distinct CDR3 sequences, 45% of them appearing once. This sequence was found in a woman aged 55-70 years in good health. This sequence joins TRBV28 and TRBJ1-2, with 8 bases fitting TRBD1. Source material: blood. The CDR3 loop reads CASSLSRRGLGYGYTF. In nucleotides, the CDR3 is TGTGCCAGCAGTTTATCTCGCAGGGGGCTCGGCTATGGCTACACCTTC.